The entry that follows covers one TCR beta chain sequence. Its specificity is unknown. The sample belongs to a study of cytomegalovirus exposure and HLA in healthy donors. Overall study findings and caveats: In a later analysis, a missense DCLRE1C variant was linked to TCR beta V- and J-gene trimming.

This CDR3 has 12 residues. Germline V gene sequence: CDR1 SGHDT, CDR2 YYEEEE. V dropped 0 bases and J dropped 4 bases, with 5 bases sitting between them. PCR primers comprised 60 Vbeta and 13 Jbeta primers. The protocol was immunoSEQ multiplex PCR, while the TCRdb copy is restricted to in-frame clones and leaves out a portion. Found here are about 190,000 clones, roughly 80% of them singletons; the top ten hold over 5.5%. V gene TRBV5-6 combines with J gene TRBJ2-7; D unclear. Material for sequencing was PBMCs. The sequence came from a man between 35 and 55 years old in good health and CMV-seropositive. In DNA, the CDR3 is TGTGCCAGCAGCTTGGCCGAGTACGAGCAGTACTTC. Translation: CASSLAEYEQYF.